Below, 21 T cell receptor beta chains from the same sample are listed, as sequenced in a study of shared clonotypes between healthy human individuals. Naive CD8 cells, CD45RO-negative and positively selected for CCR7, excluded terminally differentiated effector memory CD45RA+ cells. TCRdb's copy holds only in-frame clones and misses some; the assay was immunoSEQ multiplex PCR. The repertoire consists of about 550,000 clones, with around 95% occurring once and the leading ten covering about 0.11%. Sample: naive CD8+ T cells sorted from blood. Receptors were obtained from a young woman in good health.

This chain links TRBV28 with TRBJ1-3; no clear D gene. The CDR3 is made up of 13 amino acids. V was shortened by 8 bases and J by 1 base, with 9 bases between the two germline ends. Per germline, CDR1 MDHEN and CDR2 SYDVKM. CDR3 region: CASRRQSGNTIYF. In DNA form, the CDR3 reads TGTGCCAGCCGACGTCAGTCTGGAAACACCATATATTTT. Combining the CDR3 with reference TRBV28 and TRBJ1-3 gives the whole variable domain DVKVTQSSRYLVKRTGEKVFLECVQDMDHENMFWYRQDPGLGLRLIYFSYDVKMKEKGDIPEGYSVSREKKERFSLILESASTNQTSMYLCASRRQSGNTIYFGEGSWLTVV.

This chain uses TRBV7-8 with TRBJ2-7, with D tentatively TRBD1 or TRBD2 (5 bases each). V shed 3 bases and J shed 0 bases, with 21 bases lying between them. The CDR3 totals 18 residues. From germline, CDR1 is SGHVS and CDR2 FQNEAQ. As DNA, the CDR3 is TGTGCCAGCAGCTTCCCGCACACCGGGACCGAGCCCTCCTACGAGCAGTACTTC. Encoded protein: CASSFPHTGTEPSYEQYF. Full variable domain (missing parts from reference TRBV7-8 and TRBJ2-7): GAGVSQSPRYKVAKRGQDVALRCDPISGHVSLFWYQQALGQGPEFLTYFQNEAQLDKSGLPSDRFFAERPEGSVSTLKIQRTQQEDSAVYLCASSFPHTGTEPSYEQYFGPGTRLTVT.

The rearrangement joins TRBV29-1 to TRBJ1-1, with D maybe TRBD1 (5 bases). The CDR3 sequence is 14 residues long. Looked up from germline, CDR1 is SQVTM and CDR2 is ANQGSEA. Trimming took 0 bases from V and 4 from J, leaving 12 bases between them. CDR3 nucleotides: TGCAGCGTTGAAGAGAAGGGGATTGGCACTGAAGCTTTCTTT. Translated: CSVEEKGIGTEAFF.

The CDR3 bases are TGTGCCAGCAGTTTAAAATCTTTGCGGACAGGGTCCAATCAGCCCCAGCATTTT. It specifies CASSLKSLRTGSNQPQHF. V is TRBV28 and J is TRBJ1-5; 8 bases map to TRBD1. This CDR3 has 18 amino acids. The V gene end was trimmed by 2 bases and the J gene end by 3 bases; junction bases not matched to a gene: 12. Germline values: CDR1 MDHEN, CDR2 SYDVKM.

DNA of the CDR3: TGTGCCAGTAGTTCGGGACGGAACGCCTACGAGCAGTACTTC. Translated: CASSSGRNAYEQYF. The rearrangement joins TRBV19 to TRBJ2-7, with D perhaps matching TRBD1 or TRBD2 (5 bases each). The ends were cut back, 5 bases at V and 2 bases at J, with 13 bases in the middle. This CDR3 is built from 14 residues. Germline CDR1 and CDR2: LNHDA and SQIVND (reference sequence).

The chain combines TRBV7-8 with TRBJ2-1, with 14 nucleotides matching TRBD2. Germline CDR1 SGHVS, CDR2 FQNEAQ. V dropped 5 bases and J dropped 0; count of bases not matched to a gene: 6. This CDR3 is built from 18 residues. CDR3 coding DNA: TGTGCCAGCAGCAAGGGACTAGCGGGAGCGTTCTCCTACAATGAGCAGTTCTTC. Amino acids: CASSKGLAGAFSYNEQFF.

The chain has TRBV2 and TRBJ2-2; D call uncertain. The germline CDR1 and CDR2 sequences are SNHLY and FYNNEI. The CDR3 covers 15 residues. V shed 4 bases and J shed 2 bases, with 11 bases lying between them. This chain's CDR3 is CASSVLADNTGELFF. CDR3 nucleotide sequence: TGTGCCAGCAGTGTTCTCGCGGACAACACCGGGGAGCTGTTTTTT. Full variable domain (missing parts from reference TRBV2 and TRBJ2-2): EPEVTQTPSHQVTQMGQEVILRCVPISNHLYFYWYRQILGQKVEFLVSFYNNEISEKSEIFDDQFSVERPDGSNFTLKIRSTKLEDSAMYFCASSVLADNTGELFFGEGSRLTVL.

The chain couples TRBV6-1 to TRBJ2-5, with 12 nucleotides matching TRBD2. The CDR3 loop spans 17 amino acids. Trimming took 2 bases from V and 4 from J; bases not matched to a gene: 8. Germline V lookup: CDR1 MNHNS, CDR2 SASEGT. CDR3 coding DNA: TGTGCCAGCAGTGAATGGCTAGCGGGAGGGCCCTCAGAGACCCAGTACTTC. Amino acids: CASSEWLAGGPSETQYF.

The chain has TRBV9 and TRBJ2-2; D is ambiguous. The CDR3 is 15 residues long. V lost 5 bases to trimming and J lost 6 bases, with 17 bases between them. In germline, CDR1 is SGDLS, CDR2 YYNGEE. The CDR3 loop is CASSSSDPPPGELFF. As DNA, the CDR3 is TGTGCCAGCAGTTCCTCCGACCCTCCGCCCGGGGAGCTGTTTTTT.

The rearrangement links TRBV25-1 to TRBJ2-7; D possibly corresponds to TRBD1 (6 bases). Germline CDR1 is MGHDK and CDR2 is SYGVNS. The V and J ends lost 6 bases and 4 bases respectively, with 16 bases between them. This CDR3 is built from 14 residues. The CDR3 sequence is CASRAGTTTYEQYF. In DNA, the CDR3 is TGTGCCAGCAGGGCCGGGACAACTACATACGAGCAGTACTTC.

The chain links TRBV5-1 to TRBJ2-1; 7 bases fit TRBD1. CDR1 is SGHRS and CDR2 is YFSETQ in the germline V gene. CDR3 size: 15 residues. Germline trimming cut 0 bases from V and 3 bases from J; bases unmatched to any gene: 3. The CDR3: CASSLDDRDYNEQFF. The DNA for the CDR3 is TGCGCCAGCAGCTTGGATGACAGGGACTACAATGAGCAGTTCTTC.

The chain has TRBV4-1 and TRBJ2-2, with D perhaps matching TRBD1 or TRBD2 (5 bases each). The CDR3 extends over 19 amino acids. Germline-derived CDR1 and CDR2 are MGHRA and YSYEKL. Between the trimmed V and J ends, which lost 2 bases and 6 bases, there was a span of 25 bases. CDR3 DNA: TGCGCCAGCAGCCAACAGATCGGGGCAGGGCCGGGTGTCTCCGGGGAGCTGTTTTTT. Its protein product is CASSQQIGAGPGVSGELFF.

The rearrangement joins TRBV27 to TRBJ1-2, with D unresolved. CDR3 size: 13 residues. V lost 4 bases and J 6 bases, leaving 12 bases between the germline ends. Germline loops: CDR1 MNHEY, CDR2 SMNVEV (reference sequence). DNA for the CDR3: TGTGCCAGCAGTTCCGCCTTCTATAATGGCTACACCTTC. Its translation is CASSSAFYNGYTF.

The rearrangement uses TRBV19 and TRBJ2-1; D remains unclear. CDR3 length equals 15 residues. Germline V gives CDR1 LNHDA, CDR2 SQIVND (reference sequence). Trimming left V 2 bases short and J 8 bases short, with 16 bases between. The CDR3 loop reads CASSIFSEEPDEQFF. CDR3 coding DNA: TGTGCCAGTAGTATATTCTCCGAAGAGCCAGATGAGCAGTTCTTC. Using reference TRBV19 and TRBJ2-1 for the parts outside the CDR3, the full variable domain is DGGITQSPKYLFRKEGQNVTLSCEQNLNHDAMYWYRQDPGQGLRLIYYSQIVNDFQKGDIAEGYSVSREKKESFPLTVTSAQKNPTAFYLCASSIFSEEPDEQFFGPGTRLTVL.

This clone has more than one count but fewer than ten. The chain is built from TRBV6-5 and TRBJ2-2, with no clear D. Germline CDR1 and CDR2: MNHEY and SVGAGI. The V end was cut by 1 base, the J end by 2 bases, with 8 bases between. The CDR3 spans 15 residues. The CDR3 DNA is TGTGCCAGCAGTTACTATTCCTCTAACACCGGGGAGCTGTTTTTT. Protein: CASSYYSSNTGELFF.

V and J are TRBV14 and TRBJ2-1; 8 positions match TRBD1. The J segment lost 4 bases and the V segment lost 2 bases, leaving 7 bases of the junction unmatched. Per germline, CDR1 SGHDN and CDR2 FVKESK. The CDR3 covers 16 residues. For the CDR3, the DNA is TGTGCCAGCAGCCAATCCACAGGACAGGGTTACAATGAGCAGTTCTTC. Amino acid sequence: CASSQSTGQGYNEQFF.

The CDR3 region has the DNA TGCGCCAGCAGCTTGGTCCCGCAACAAGTTAGCGGGAGCAGAGGCGAGCAGTACTTC. As protein: CASSLVPQQVSGSRGEQYF. The V call is TRBV5-1, the J call TRBJ2-7, with 9 bases aligning to TRBD2. The junction had 19 bases not matched to a gene; V was cut back by 0 bases and J by 6 bases. CDR1 SGHRS and CDR2 YFSETQ come from the germline V gene. The CDR3 sequence is 19 residues long. Looking up the rest from reference TRBV5-1 and TRBJ2-7 gives the full variable domain: KAGVTQTPRYLIKTRGQQVTLSCSPISGHRSVSWYQQTPGQGLQFLFEYFSETQRNKGNFPGRFSGRQFSNSRSEMNVSTLELGDSALYLCASSLVPQQVSGSRGEQYFGPGTRLTVT.

The chain combines TRBV30 with TRBJ2-2; 11 nucleotides line up with TRBD2. Trimming removed 8 bases from V and 5 bases from J; junction bases left unmatched: 7. Germline values: CDR1 GTSNPN, CDR2 SVGIG (reference sequence). The CDR3 length is 14 residues. This CDR3 reads CAILAGESTGELFF. The CDR3 coding sequence is TGTGCCATACTAGCGGGAGAGTCAACCGGGGAGCTGTTTTTT.

The chain links TRBV19 to TRBJ2-7, with 7 nucleotides matching TRBD1. Germline loops: CDR1 LNHDA, CDR2 SQIVND (reference sequence). Germline trimming cut 4 bases from V and 5 bases from J; bases unmatched to any gene: 8. The CDR3 has 14 amino acids. The CDR3 region is CASSRDRDNHEQYF. CDR3 bases: TGTGCCAGTAGTAGAGACAGGGACAACCACGAGCAGTACTTC.

This chain joins TRBV6-1 and TRBJ1-1; D call uncertain. Between the trimmed V and J ends, which lost 0 bases and 5 bases, there was a span of 7 bases. The CDR3 runs to 13 residues. The germline V gene has CDR1 MNHNS and CDR2 SASEGT. This CDR3 is CASSEATITEAFF. CDR3 sequence (DNA): TGTGCCAGCAGTGAAGCTACAATAACTGAAGCTTTCTTT.

The V gene is TRBV4-2, the J gene TRBJ2-3, with TRBD2 identical over 10 bases. V lost 0 bases, J lost 3 bases, and 3 bases stayed unmatched. The length of the CDR3 is 16 residues. Germline CDR1 is LGHNA and CDR2 is YNFKEQ. The CDR3 loop is CASSQDLAGVTDTQYF. The DNA for the CDR3 is TGTGCCAGCAGCCAAGATCTAGCGGGAGTAACAGATACGCAGTATTTT.